A few counts support the clone carrying this TCR beta chain. What it recognizes is unknown. The ends were cut back, 1 base at V and 8 bases at J, with 12 bases in the middle. The CDR3 runs to 14 residues. Germline-derived CDR1 and CDR2 are SGHRS and YFSETQ. The data were obtained in a study of blood T cells in healthy people across ages. General study points: Changes seen in expanded clonotypes were possibly confounded by donor CMV status left unknown.

Combining a sample-barcoded 5' primer with a J-beta primer mix, a second PCR ran for roughly 7 to 12 cycles. TCRdb re-analysed the 5' RACE reads in MiXCR, keeping a single row per CDR3 protein. Of a few hundred thousand distinct CDR3 sequences detected, roughly 28% appear once; the ten largest clones hold roughly 20%. Extracted total RNA amounted to at least 5.5 micrograms for each sample. The clonotype originates from a woman in her seventies in good health. The chain carries TRBV5-1 and TRBJ1-4; no definite D call. The sample taken for sequencing was blood. CDR3 sequence reads: CASSLFGELEKLFF. As DNA, the CDR3 is TGCGCCAGCAGCTTGTTTGGGGAACTGGAAAAACTGTTTTTT.